This entry lists 18 T cell receptor beta chains sequenced from one sample in a study of T cell responses to AZD1222 COVID-19 vaccine. Using immunoSEQ multiplex PCR, the repertoire was profiled, and TCRdb retains in-frame clones only, with some absent. The repertoire consists of approximately 74,000 clones, with more than 80% occurring once and the leading ten covering about 2.4%. Sequences were derived from peripheral blood, sampled on day 0 of AZD1222 vaccination. These receptors were obtained from an adult in good health.

The chain joins TRBV19 to TRBJ2-1; 11 bases are shared with TRBD2. Germline loops: CDR1 LNHDA, CDR2 SQIVND (reference sequence). The J segment lost 6 bases and the V segment lost 7 bases, leaving 5 bases of the junction unmatched. The CDR3 extends over 14 amino acids. CDR3: CASKELAGVNEQFF. The CDR3 DNA reads as TGTGCCAGTAAGGAACTAGCGGGAGTCAATGAGCAGTTCTTC. Combining the CDR3 with reference TRBV19 and TRBJ2-1 gives the whole variable domain DGGITQSPKYLFRKEGQNVTLSCEQNLNHDAMYWYRQDPGQGLRLIYYSQIVNDFQKGDIAEGYSVSREKKESFPLTVTSAQKNPTAFYLCASKELAGVNEQFFGPGTRLTVL.

The chain employs TRBV3-1 (or the pseudogene TRBV3-2) and TRBJ2-1; 11 nucleotides align to TRBD2. The V segment lost 2 bases and the J segment 0 bases; nucleotides outside the gene matches: 6. The CDR3 length is 18 residues. Germline V gene lookup returns CDR1 LGHDT and CDR2 YNNKEL (reference sequence). CDR3 region: CASSQLLAGASSYNEQFF. The DNA of the CDR3 is TGTGCCAGCAGCCAATTACTAGCGGGGGCCAGCTCCTACAATGAGCAGTTCTTC.

This chain links TRBV6-5 with TRBJ1-2; D gene uncertain. V shed 6 bases and J shed 8 bases, with 19 bases lying between them. Germline CDR1 is MNHEY and CDR2 is SVGAGI. The CDR3 is 14 amino acids. CDR3: CASSSGLALGGYTF. The DNA for the CDR3 is TGTGCCAGCAGCTCGGGTCTTGCTTTGGGAGGCTACACCTTC.

The V gene is TRBV9, the J gene TRBJ2-3, with 9 bases fitting TRBD2. This CDR3 contains 15 residues. After removal of 1 base from V and 4 bases from J, the junction contained 4 bases not matched to a gene. Germline V gene data show CDR1 as SGDLS and CDR2 as YYNGEE. As DNA, the CDR3 is TGTGCCAGCAGCGTAAGCGGGAGGATTGCAGATACGCAGTATTTT. It codes for CASSVSGRIADTQYF.

The chain combines TRBV25-1 with TRBJ2-3; D not resolved. The CDR3 covers 14 residues. Germline values: CDR1 MGHDK, CDR2 SYGVNS. Trimming removed 7 bases at V and 3 bases at J, with 14 bases between. In DNA, the CDR3 is TGTGCCAGCAATATCGTCCTGATAACAGATACGCAGTATTTT. It codes for CASNIVLITDTQYF.

This rearrangement joins TRBV18 to TRBJ2-3; a possible D gene is TRBD1 (6 bases). Trimming stripped 6 bases from V and 2 bases from J, with 12 bases between. The CDR3 loop spans 14 amino acids. From germline, CDR1 is KGHSH and CDR2 LQKENI. The CDR3 bases are TGTGCCAGCTCGGACGGGACAACCACAGATACGCAGTATTTT. Its translation: CASSDGTTTDTQYF.

This chain uses TRBV19 with TRBJ2-4, with 9 bases matching TRBD1. Per germline, CDR1 LNHDA and CDR2 SQIVND (reference sequence). V lost 5 bases and J lost 2; bases outside the gene matches: 7. CDR3 length equals 16 residues. The chain's CDR3 is CASSDGDRVTKNIQYF. The CDR3 DNA follows: TGTGCCAGTAGTGACGGGGACAGGGTCACCAAAAACATTCAGTACTTC. The full variable domain, with the rest looked up from reference TRBV19 and TRBJ2-4, is DGGITQSPKYLFRKEGQNVTLSCEQNLNHDAMYWYRQDPGQGLRLIYYSQIVNDFQKGDIAEGYSVSREKKESFPLTVTSAQKNPTAFYLCASSDGDRVTKNIQYFGAGTRLSVL.

There are a few counts of this clone. This rearrangement joins TRBV4-1 to TRBJ1-3; no reliable D call. Germline V CDR1 and CDR2: MGHRA, YSYEKL. This CDR3 is 16 amino acids long. The ends were cut back, 6 bases at V and 1 base at J, with 16 bases in the middle. The CDR3 coding sequence is TGCGCCAGCAGAGCCGGGATCCAAGGGTCTGGAAACACCATATATTTT. It yields the protein CASRAGIQGSGNTIYF.

The CDR3 region is CAISDAGQEYHNEQFF. Written as DNA, the CDR3 is TGTGCCATCAGTGATGCCGGACAGGAGTACCACAATGAGCAGTTCTTC. This chain links TRBV10-3 with TRBJ2-1; 7 bases agree with TRBD1. Germline V gene lookup returns CDR1 ENHRY and CDR2 SYGVKD. Trimming at V came to 3 bases and at J to 5 bases, leaving 10 bases not matched to a gene. The CDR3 covers 16 residues.

The V and J genes are TRBV24-1 and TRBJ2-2; tentative D call: TRBD2 (6 bases). The CDR3 is made up of 14 amino acids. Between the trimmed V and J ends, which lost 9 bases and 1 base, there was a span of 11 bases. Germline CDR1 is KGHDR and CDR2 is SFDVKD. CDR3 sequence: CATRGTLNTGELFF. The CDR3 nucleotides are TGTGCCACCCGTGGGACTCTGAACACCGGGGAGCTGTTTTTT.

The chain recombines TRBV6-1 with TRBJ2-3, with D perhaps matching TRBD1 or TRBD2 (5 bases each). V gave up 1 base and J gave up 10 bases, with 18 bases separating them. Germline CDR1 reads MNHNS; CDR2 reads SASEGT. The CDR3 is 15 residues long. The CDR3 sequence is CASSEEGTPPQAQYF. CDR3 DNA: TGTGCCAGCAGTGAAGAGGGGACCCCCCCCCAAGCGCAGTATTTT.

The chain links TRBV6-5 to TRBJ2-7; D unclear. Trimming pared 6 bases from V and 0 bases from J, leaving 15 bases between. This CDR3 spans 15 amino acids. Germline assignment: CDR1 MNHEY and CDR2 SVGAGI. The chain's CDR3 is CASSVRRRSSYEQYF. The DNA for the CDR3 is TGTGCCAGCAGCGTGCGGCGTAGGAGCTCCTACGAGCAGTACTTC.

The rearrangement links TRBV27 to TRBJ1-4; D ambiguous. The CDR3 contains 14 residues. The V end was cut by 8 bases, the J end by 6 bases, with 16 bases between. The germline V gene has CDR1 MNHEY and CDR2 SMNVEV (reference sequence). The CDR3 spells CASVRVGRYEKLFF. The DNA of the CDR3 is TGTGCCAGCGTACGAGTGGGTCGATATGAAAAACTGTTTTTT.

The chain couples TRBV5-1 to TRBJ1-2, with a possible D match to TRBD1 (5 bases). Germline lookup yields CDR1 SGHRS and CDR2 YFSETQ. Trimming stripped 0 bases from V and 8 bases from J, with 11 bases between. CDR3 length equals 13 residues. In nucleotides, the CDR3 is TGCGCCAGCAGCTTGGATGCAGGGAGCGGCTACACCTTC. It specifies CASSLDAGSGYTF.

The V and J genes are TRBV11-2 and TRBJ1-1; 10 bases fit TRBD1. Germline loops: CDR1 SGHAT, CDR2 FQNNGV. Losses at the gene ends were 5 bases for V and 1 base for J; bases not matched to a gene: 4. This CDR3 is 15 amino acids long. The CDR3 DNA sequence: TGTGCCAGCAGCGCGGGGACAGGGGCGAACACTGAAGCTTTCTTT. This gives the protein CASSAGTGANTEAFF.

Only one count was recorded for this clone. The genes are TRBV7-8 and TRBJ1-1; no firm D call. Trimming cost V 3 bases and J 4 bases, with 3 bases left between them. This CDR3 region has 11 residues. Per germline, CDR1 SGHVS and CDR2 FQNEAQ. CDR3 loop: CASSLGTEAFF. The CDR3 DNA follows: TGTGCCAGCAGCTTGGGCACTGAAGCTTTCTTT.

The sample holds a few counts of this clone. This chain connects TRBV25-1 to TRBJ1-1; 10 positions match TRBD1. With V trimmed by 6 bases and J by 1 base, 8 bases remained unmatched. The CDR3 has 16 residues. Germline assignment: CDR1 MGHDK and CDR2 SYGVNS. CDR3 sequence: CASSPTWDRGNTEAFF. CDR3 coding DNA: TGTGCCAGCAGCCCCACCTGGGACAGGGGGAACACTGAAGCTTTCTTT.

The chain links TRBV24-1 to TRBJ2-1; D unresolved. V lost 3 bases, J lost 6 bases, and 20 bases lay in between. The CDR3 extends over 17 amino acids. From germline, CDR1 is KGHDR and CDR2 SFDVKD. The CDR3 DNA is TGTGCCACCAGTGATGTCCCGCTCAGGACCACTGGCAATGAGCAGTTCTTC. Encoded protein: CATSDVPLRTTGNEQFF.